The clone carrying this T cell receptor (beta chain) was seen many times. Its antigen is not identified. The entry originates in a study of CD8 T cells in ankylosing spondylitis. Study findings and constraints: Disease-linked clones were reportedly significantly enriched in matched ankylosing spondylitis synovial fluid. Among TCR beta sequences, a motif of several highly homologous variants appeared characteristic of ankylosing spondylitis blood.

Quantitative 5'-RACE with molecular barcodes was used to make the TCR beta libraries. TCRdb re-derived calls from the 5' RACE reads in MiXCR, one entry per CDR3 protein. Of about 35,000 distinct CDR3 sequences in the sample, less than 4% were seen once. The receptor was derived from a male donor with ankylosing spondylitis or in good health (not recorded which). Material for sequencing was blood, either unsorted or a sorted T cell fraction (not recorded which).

The CDR3 spells CASSRDRGGADTQYF. The CDR3 DNA is TGTGCCAGCAGCCGCGACAGGGGAGGGGCAGATACGCAGTATTTT. The chain is built from TRBV9 and TRBJ2-3; tentatively, D is TRBD1 (8 bases). With 4 bases removed from V and 4 bases from J, the gap between germline ends came to 16 bases. CDR1 and CDR2 from the germline V gene are SGDLS and YYNGEE. The CDR3 has 15 residues.